Listed below are T cell receptor beta chains from one sample, sequenced in a study of a mutant IDH1 vaccine in newly diagnosed glioma. Antigens for these TCRs are unknown. Sequencing was performed with immunoSEQ multiplex PCR; in TCRdb, only in-frame clones are kept and a portion is missing. The profile covers fewer than 30,000 clones, with about 85% appearing a single time and roughly 8.2% taken by the ten largest. The sample consisted of PBMCs, taken from a glioma patient whose treatment included an IDH1 peptide vaccine. These receptors were taken from a woman in her late teens or twenties with glioma. Each CDR3 is given with its conserved first and last residue. D genes are given only for firm matches. Clone size appears in some rows only: once, few, many, or a class for an expanded clone.

j_call d_call v_call clone_size cdr3_nt cdr3_aa
TRBJ2-5 TRBD1 TRBV19 once TGTGCCAGCGGACAGGGGGCACGGGAGACCCAGTACTTC CASGQGARETQYF
TRBJ2-7 TRBD1 TRBV7-9 NA TGTGCCAGCAGCTTGGAGGACAGGGTCGAGCAGTACTTC CASSLEDRVEQYF
TRBJ1-6 NA TRBV5-1 NA TGCGCCAGCAGAGACCTAGATAATTCACCCCTCCACTTT CASRDLDNSPLHF
TRBJ2-7 TRBD2 TRBV27 NA TGTGCCAGCAGTTTAGGTCTAGCGGAAACCTACGAGCAGTACTTC CASSLGLAETYEQYF
TRBJ1-3 NA TRBV6-5 NA TGTGCCAGCAGTTCCCTTCGCGTGACAGGTCGGAACACCATATATTTT CASSSLRVTGRNTIYF
TRBJ1-2 TRBD1 TRBV11-3 once TGTGCCAGCAGCGACCCGGGACAGGGGCGAGCTAACTATGGCTACACCTTC CASSDPGQGRANYGYTF
TRBJ1-5 NA TRBV27 medium-sized TGTGCCAGCAGTTTATCGGCAGGGGTCCAGCCCCAGCATTTT CASSLSAGVQPQHF
TRBJ1-5 NA TRBV6-1 NA TGTGCCAGCAGTGCTGGGGTTGGAAATCAGCCCCAGCATTTT CASSAGVGNQPQHF
TRBJ2-5 NA TRBV18 NA TGTGCCAGCTCGTATTCAGGGAAAGAGACCCAGTACTTC CASSYSGKETQYF
TRBJ2-1 NA TRBV5-1 NA TGCGCCAGCAGCAGACAGTACCACAATGAGCAGTTCTTC CASSRQYHNEQFF
TRBJ2-7 NA TRBV13 NA TGTGCCAGCAGCTCGACCGATACTGACTCAGACTACGAGCAGTACTTC CASSSTDTDSDYEQYF
TRBJ2-3 NA TRBV5-1 NA TGCGCCAGCAGCTTGGCGGGGAGACAGAGGGGGACAGATACGCAGTATTTT CASSLAGRQRGTDTQYF
TRBJ2-5 NA TRBV11-3 once TGTGCCAGCAGCTTAGGGGCTAGAGGTGGGGAGACCCAGTACTTC CASSLGARGGETQYF
TRBJ1-3 NA TRBV2 NA TGTGCCACCATGGGGGCCGGCTCTGGAAACACCATATATTTT CATMGAGSGNTIYF
TRBJ1-6 NA TRBV29-1 NA TGCAGCGTTGGTGGGATTGGGACATCCCTCCACTTT CSVGGIGTSLHF
TRBJ2-3 NA TRBV11-1 NA TGTGCCAGCAGTTTGCAGGGCACAGATACGCAGTATTTT CASSLQGTDTQYF
TRBJ2-7 NA TRBV18 NA TGTGCCAGCTCACCCCCGGTAGGGGACAATTATTACGAGCAGTACTTC CASSPPVGDNYYEQYF
TRBJ2-2 NA TRBV5-6 NA TGTGCCAGCAGCTTGAGGCAGGGGTGGATCGGGGAGCTGTTTTTT CASSLRQGWIGELFF
TRBJ2-6 NA TRBV18 NA TGTGCCAGCTCCCCCCAGGGACTGCTCTCTGGGGCCAACGTCCTGACTTTC CASSPQGLLSGANVLTF
TRBJ1-5 TRBD1 TRBV19 few TGTGCCAGTAGTATAGGGCAGGGGGATCAGCCCCAGCATTTT CASSIGQGDQPQHF
TRBJ1-1 NA TRBV5-5 NA TGTGCCAGCAGCTTGGATGCAGGGAGGACTGAAGCTTTCTTT CASSLDAGRTEAFF
TRBJ1-2 NA TRBV7-2 NA TGTGCCAGCCAGGGAGGGGGCTATGGCTACACCTTC CASQGGGYGYTF
TRBJ2-7 NA TRBV5-1 NA TGCGCCAGCAGCTTGGCGCAGGGCTACGAGCAGTACTTC CASSLAQGYEQYF
TRBJ2-7 NA TRBV6-5 NA TGTGCCAGCAGTTACTCGGTGTTGGGAACCTACGAGCAGTACTTC CASSYSVLGTYEQYF
TRBJ1-3 NA TRBV14 NA TGTGCCAGCTCAAGGTACAGAGTGGACCTATCTGGAAACACCATATATTTT CASSRYRVDLSGNTIYF
TRBJ2-5 TRBD2 TRBV7-6 NA TGTGCCAGCAGCGCCGGGACTAGCGTGCAAGAGACCCAGTACTTC CASSAGTSVQETQYF
TRBJ1-3 NA TRBV6-6 NA TGTGCCAGCAGTTACTCGAGCGGGTCAGGAAACACCATATATTTT CASSYSSGSGNTIYF
TRBJ2-7 NA TRBV11-1 NA TGTGCCAGCAGCCTCGGGACCGTCGCCTACGAGCAGTACTTC CASSLGTVAYEQYF
TRBJ2-2 NA TRBV4-2 NA TGTGCCAGCAGTCGCTTTGCGGTCAGCGGTCCCGGGGAGCTGTTTTTT CASSRFAVSGPGELFF
TRBJ2-5 NA TRBV7-2 NA TGTGCCAGCAGCTCGTTAGAGCCCCAAGAGACCCAGTACTTC CASSSLEPQETQYF
TRBJ1-3 NA TRBV12-5 NA TGTGCTAGTGGTTTGGTATTGCAAGCCTCTGGAAACACCATATATTTT CASGLVLQASGNTIYF
TRBJ1-1 NA TRBV30 few TGTGCCTGGGCCGGTTATGCTGAAGCTTTCTTT CAWAGYAEAFF
TRBJ2-7 NA TRBV2 NA TGTGCCAGCAGTGAAGATAAACCAAGCACGTCCTCCTACGAGCAGTACTTC CASSEDKPSTSSYEQYF
TRBJ1-2 NA TRBV6-1 NA TGTGCCAGCAGTGGGCGAGGGGGTCAAAGCGATGGCTACACCTTC CASSGRGGQSDGYTF
TRBJ2-7 NA TRBV14 NA TGTGCCAGCAGCCAAGATCCCCAGGGCCTTAGCTCCTACGAGCAGTACTTC CASSQDPQGLSSYEQYF
TRBJ1-6 TRBD1 TRBV4-1 NA TGCGCCAGCAGCCCGTTACAGGGGCAGGGTAATTCACCCCTCCACTTT CASSPLQGQGNSPLHF
TRBJ1-1 NA TRBV6-5 NA TGTGCCAGCGGGCCAAAGAACACTGAAGCTTTCTTT CASGPKNTEAFF
TRBJ1-1 NA TRBV9 NA TGTGCCAGCAGCGTAGATCTGAGAATGAACACTGAAGCTTTCTTT CASSVDLRMNTEAFF
TRBJ1-4 NA TRBV4-1 few TGCGCCAGCAGCCAAGGAGGGTCAACTAATGAAAAACTGTTTTTT CASSQGGSTNEKLFF
TRBJ1-3 NA TRBV18 NA TGTGCCAGCTCACCAGTTCGGGCCACCTCTGGAAACACCATATATTTT CASSPVRATSGNTIYF
TRBJ1-1 TRBD1 TRBV7-9 NA TGTGCCAGCAGCATATGGGACAGGGAAGGCGCTGAAGCTTTCTTT CASSIWDREGAEAFF
TRBJ2-3 NA TRBV20-1 NA TGCAGTGCTAGACAGGGGGGTACGCAGTATTTT CSARQGGTQYF
TRBJ1-5 NA TRBV18 NA TGTGCCAGCTTCAGAACTAGCAATCAGCCCCAGCATTTT CASFRTSNQPQHF
TRBJ2-1 NA TRBV9 NA TGTGCCAGCAGCGCTCCGGTTCGAGATGAGCAGTTCTTC CASSAPVRDEQFF
TRBJ1-1 NA TRBV5-1 NA TGCGCCAGCAGCCTATCAATACAGGGAGCTGAAGCTTTCTTT CASSLSIQGAEAFF
TRBJ1-5 TRBD1 TRBV10-1 NA TGCGCCAGCAGCGACCGGACAGGGCTCAATCAGCCCCAGCATTTT CASSDRTGLNQPQHF
TRBJ1-2 NA TRBV9 NA TGTGCCAGCAGCCTAGAGGCCTATACTAACTATGGCTACACCTTC CASSLEAYTNYGYTF
TRBJ2-2 NA TRBV5-6 few TGTGCCAGCCTGACGGGGGGCGCGAACACCGGGGAGCTGTTTTTT CASLTGGANTGELFF
TRBJ2-7 TRBD2 TRBV28 NA TGTGCCAGCAATTCGGCGGGAGGGTCCTACGAGCAGTACTTC CASNSAGGSYEQYF
TRBJ2-1 TRBD2 TRBV4-3 NA TGCGCCAGCAGCCACCTGACTAGCGGGAGGATACATGAGCAGTTCTTC CASSHLTSGRIHEQFF
TRBJ2-3 TRBD2 TRBV29-1 NA TGCAGCGTCCAACCCGGCGGGGGGAGCACAGATACGCAGTATTTT CSVQPGGGSTDTQYF
TRBJ1-5 NA TRBV5-6 NA TGTGCCAGCAGCTCTCGGGGGGGTGGGCCCCAGCATTTT CASSSRGGGPQHF